A single sample is the source of the 22 T cell receptor beta chains below, sequenced in a study of T-cell memory formation after mild COVID-19. From the 5' RACE reads, TCRdb called clonotypes with MiXCR, one entry per CDR3 protein. The sample consists of some 150,000 distinct CDR3 sequences, 6% to 7% of them appearing once. Specimen: PBMCs or a T cell subset sorted from them (not recorded which). These receptor sequences come from an adult woman who had mild COVID-19 (a few samples of this study predate the infection). Cell type and time point are not known.

CDR3 in amino acids: CSARDLDRGGTEAFF. As DNA, the CDR3 is TGCAGTGCTAGAGATTTGGACAGGGGGGGGACTGAAGCTTTCTTT. The rearrangement uses TRBV20-1 and TRBJ1-1, with 10 bases fitting TRBD1. Germline CDR1 reads DFQATT; CDR2 reads SNEGSKA (reference sequence). Trimming removed 0 bases from V and 5 bases from J; junction bases left unmatched: 6. CDR3 size: 15 residues.

This clonotype has only a few counts. The chain joins TRBV24-1 to TRBJ2-3, with D maybe TRBD2 (5 bases). Germline-derived CDR1 and CDR2 are KGHDR and SFDVKD. The CDR3 spans 17 residues. V gave up 3 bases and J gave up 6 bases, with 21 bases separating them. CDR3 nucleotides: TGTGCCACCAGTGATCTCCCCTCCGGGGTCAGCGTGGATACGCAGTATTTT. This gives the protein CATSDLPSGVSVDTQYF.

Ten or more counts support this clonotype. This chain connects TRBV5-1 to TRBJ1-1; D remains unclear. Germline CDR1 and CDR2: SGHRS and YFSETQ. Trimming took off 1 base at V and 4 bases at J, with 14 bases between the two ends. The CDR3 is 15 residues long. DNA for the CDR3: TGCGCCAGCAGCTTGAACGCCCGAGGGTCCACTGAAGCTTTCTTT. Protein product: CASSLNARGSTEAFF.

CDR3 DNA: TGCGCCAGCAGTGGACCTATGAACACTGAAGCTTTCTTT. This sequence encodes CASSGPMNTEAFF. V is TRBV5-1 and J is TRBJ1-1; D gene ambiguous. The V end lost 5 bases, the J end lost 0 bases, and 8 bases lay between the germline ends. Germline V gene sequence: CDR1 SGHRS, CDR2 YFSETQ. The CDR3 is 13 residues long.

This clonotype was counted many times. The gene calls are TRBV5-1 and TRBJ1-2; 8 positions agree with TRBD1. Germline CDR1 is SGHRS and CDR2 is YFSETQ. CDR3 length equals 15 residues. Losses at the gene ends were 4 bases for V and 4 bases for J; bases not matched to a gene: 9. The CDR3 bases are TGCGCCAGCAGCGACCCCCGGGACAGGCCCTATGGCTACACCTTC. Its protein is CASSDPRDRPYGYTF. The whole variable domain, remainder taken from reference TRBV5-1 and TRBJ1-2, is KAGVTQTPRYLIKTRGQQVTLSCSPISGHRSVSWYQQTPGQGLQFLFEYFSETQRNKGNFPGRFSGRQFSNSRSEMNVSTLELGDSALYLCASSDPRDRPYGYTFGSGTRLTVV.

Regarding this clonotype: Possible read error: a much larger clone is one base away. The genes are TRBV9 and TRBJ1-1; D remains ambiguous. Germline CDR1 reads SGDLS; CDR2 reads YYNGEE. This CDR3 comprises 16 residues. The V end was cut by 3 bases, the J end by 3 bases, with 18 bases between. The CDR3 region is CASSAGSLGDDTEAFF. The CDR3 DNA reads as TGTGCCAGCAGCGCGGGCTCGTTAGGCGATGACACTGAAGCTTTCTTT.

Ten or more counts support this clonotype. The V gene is TRBV24-1, the J gene TRBJ2-3, with 8 nucleotides matching TRBD1. The V segment lost 8 bases and the J segment 4 bases; nucleotides outside the gene matches: 7. CDR3 length: 14 amino acids. Germline values: CDR1 KGHDR, CDR2 SFDVKD. DNA for the CDR3: TGTGCCACCAAGTCGACAGGGGCAGCAGATACGCAGTATTTT. Protein sequence: CATKSTGAADTQYF.

The chain has TRBV6-5 and TRBJ2-1; no firm D call. This CDR3 has 14 amino acids. The germline V gene encodes CDR1 MNHEY and CDR2 SVGAGI. Trimming left V 2 bases short and J 0 bases short, with 5 bases between. CDR3 loop: CASSYQSSYNEQFF. CDR3 bases: TGTGCCAGCAGTTACCAAAGCTCCTACAATGAGCAGTTCTTC.

This clonotype was counted at least ten times. The gene calls are TRBV29-1 and TRBJ2-7; TRBD2 matches at 9 bases. The CDR3 extends over 15 amino acids. Germline values: CDR1 SQVTM, CDR2 ANQGSEA. V was clipped by 3 bases and J by 2 bases; unmatched bases: 8. The CDR3 DNA sequence: TGCAGCGTTGATGCGGGGGGGAGTCTACCCTACGAGCAGTACTTC. As protein: CSVDAGGSLPYEQYF.

The rearrangement uses TRBV7-9 and TRBJ2-7; no clear D gene. Germline lookup yields CDR1 SEHNR and CDR2 FQNEAQ (reference sequence). Deletions cut 5 bases from V and 4 bases from J, with 12 bases between. CDR3 length: 13 residues. The CDR3: CASSIEMGYEQYF. DNA of the CDR3: TGTGCCAGCAGCATAGAAATGGGGTACGAGCAGTACTTC.

The rearrangement links TRBV4-1 to TRBJ2-1, with 12 bases that match TRBD2. The CDR3 is made up of 17 amino acids. The trim removed 3 bases at V and 5 bases at J, leaving 8 bases unmatched. Germline loops: CDR1 MGHRA, CDR2 YSYEKL. CDR3 nucleotide sequence: TGCGCCAGCAGCCAGTTGGCTAGCGGGGGGGGTAACAATGAGCAGTTCTTC. Its protein is CASSQLASGGGNNEQFF.

This clonotype was seen a handful of times. V usage is TRBV5-4 and J usage is TRBJ1-3; a weak D match, TRBD1 (5 bases). Per germline, CDR1 SGHNT and CDR2 YYREEE (reference sequence). Trimming stripped 4 bases from V and 2 bases from J, with 13 bases between. The CDR3 has 15 amino acids. The CDR3 loop reads CASSPGAQAGNTIYF. CDR3 bases: TGTGCCAGCAGCCCCGGAGCACAGGCTGGAAACACCATATATTTT.

This clonotype was seen repeatedly, ten times or more. V usage is TRBV11-2 and J usage is TRBJ2-1; maybe TRBD1 (6 bases). Trimming stripped 1 base from V and 7 bases from J, with 8 bases between. Germline CDR1 is SGHAT and CDR2 is FQNNGV. The CDR3 contains 13 residues. The CDR3 is CASSLVGGNEQFF. In DNA form, the CDR3 reads TGTGCCAGCAGCTTAGTAGGGGGTAATGAGCAGTTCTTC.

V and J are TRBV29-1 and TRBJ1-2, with a possible D match to TRBD1 (5 bases). The CDR3 sequence is 12 residues long. V was shortened by 4 bases and J by 2 bases, with 8 bases between the two germline ends. Germline V gives CDR1 SQVTM, CDR2 ANQGSEA. CDR3 amino acids: CSVGGENYGYTF. CDR3 nucleotides: TGCAGCGTTGGGGGCGAAAACTATGGCTACACCTTC. Using reference TRBV29-1 and TRBJ1-2 for the parts outside the CDR3, the full variable domain is SAVISQKPSRDICQRGTSLTIQCQVDSQVTMMFWYRQQPGQSLTLIATANQGSEATYESGFVIDKFPISRPNLTFSTLTVSNMSPEDSSIYLCSVGGENYGYTFGSGTRLTVV.

This clonotype was seen a few times. The gene calls are TRBV3-1 and TRBJ2-1; 12 nucleotides agree with TRBD2. V trimming: 1 base; J trimming: 8 bases; junction bases outside the gene matches: 3. The CDR3 extends over 15 amino acids. In germline, CDR1 is LGHDT, CDR2 YNNKEL (reference sequence). The CDR3 loop is CASSQGLAGVYEQFF. The CDR3, as DNA: TGTGCCAGCAGCCAAGGACTAGCGGGAGTATATGAGCAGTTCTTC.

This clonotype was recorded a few times. The chain links TRBV4-2 to TRBJ1-3; D call uncertain. Germline-derived CDR1 and CDR2 are LGHNA and YNFKEQ. Trimming stripped 4 bases from V and 0 bases from J, with 16 bases between. CDR3 size: 17 residues. The CDR3 loop reads CASSRGRRADSGNTIYF. Here the CDR3 DNA reads TGTGCCAGCAGCCGCGGGCGGAGGGCAGACTCTGGAAACACCATATATTTT.

This clonotype has at least ten counts. This chain connects TRBV5-1 to TRBJ2-1; 8 nucleotides align to TRBD2. The CDR3 is 15 residues long. V lost 7 bases to trimming and J lost 4 bases; unmatched junction nucleotides: 10. Germline CDR1 and CDR2: SGHRS and YFSETQ. The CDR3 coding sequence is TGCGCCAGCGTCCATACTAGCGGATCTTACAATGAGCAGTTCTTC. Translating it yields CASVHTSGSYNEQFF.

The CDR3 loop reads CASRQGGVGSPGELFF. As DNA, the CDR3 is TGTGCCAGCAGACAAGGTGGCGTGGGGTCGCCCGGGGAGCTGTTTTTT. The V gene is TRBV7-3, the J gene TRBJ2-2; D remains unclear. Germline values: CDR1 SGHTA, CDR2 FQGTGA. V was clipped by 6 bases and J by 6 bases, with 20 bases between them. This CDR3 spans 16 amino acids.

This clonotype was seen ten or more times. The gene calls are TRBV6-2 or TRBV6-3 and TRBJ1-1, with a tentative D call TRBD1 (6 bases). CDR1 is MNHEY and CDR2 is SVGEGT in the germline V gene. V gave up 8 bases and J gave up 5 bases, with 15 bases separating them. The CDR3 is 13 residues long. The CDR3 region has the DNA TGTGCCAGCCGACAGGACCTAAATACTGAAGCTTTCTTT. Translating gives CASRQDLNTEAFF.

This clonotype was seen at least ten times. The V gene is TRBV29-1, the J gene TRBJ2-1, with TRBD1 matching over 11 bases. Trimming took 5 bases from V and 6 from J; bases not matched to a gene: 6. Germline V lookup: CDR1 SQVTM, CDR2 ANQGSEA. CDR3 length: 14 residues. The CDR3 spells CSVSDRGLFNEQFF. The DNA of the CDR3 is TGCAGCGTTTCGGACAGGGGGCTTTTCAATGAGCAGTTCTTC.

There are many counts of this clonotype. The chain carries TRBV20-1 and TRBJ2-7; 11 bases map to TRBD1. CDR3 length equals 15 residues. In germline, CDR1 is DFQATT, CDR2 SNEGSKA (reference sequence). V was pared by 3 bases and J by 3 bases, with 7 bases of the junction left unmatched. In nucleotides, the CDR3 is TGCAGTGCTAGTATTCCGGGACAGGGGGACTACGAGCAGTACTTC. The encoded protein is CSASIPGQGDYEQYF.

The J gene is TRBJ2-1, the V gene TRBV9, with D perhaps TRBD2 (6 bases). CDR3 length: 15 amino acids. The germline gives CDR1 SGDLS, CDR2 YYNGEE. Trimming took off 0 bases at V and 5 bases at J, with 12 bases between the two ends. Here the CDR3 DNA reads TGTGCCAGCAGCGTAGGGCTAGCGACCAACAATGAGCAGTTCTTC. Protein sequence: CASSVGLATNNEQFF.